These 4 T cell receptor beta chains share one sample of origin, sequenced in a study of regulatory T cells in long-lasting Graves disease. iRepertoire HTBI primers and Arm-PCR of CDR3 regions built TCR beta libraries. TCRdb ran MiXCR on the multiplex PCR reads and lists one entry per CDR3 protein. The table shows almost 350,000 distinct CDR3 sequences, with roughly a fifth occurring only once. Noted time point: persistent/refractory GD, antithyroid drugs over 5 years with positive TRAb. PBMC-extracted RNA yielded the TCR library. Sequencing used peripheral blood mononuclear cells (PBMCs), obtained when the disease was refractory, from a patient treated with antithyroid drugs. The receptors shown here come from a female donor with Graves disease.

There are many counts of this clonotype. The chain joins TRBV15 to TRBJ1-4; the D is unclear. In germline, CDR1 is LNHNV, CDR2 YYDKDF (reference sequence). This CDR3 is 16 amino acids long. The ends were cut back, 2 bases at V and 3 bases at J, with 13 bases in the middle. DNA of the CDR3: TGTGCCACCAGCAGAAATCAACCTGAGGCTAATGAAAAACTGTTTTTT. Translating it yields CATSRNQPEANEKLFF.

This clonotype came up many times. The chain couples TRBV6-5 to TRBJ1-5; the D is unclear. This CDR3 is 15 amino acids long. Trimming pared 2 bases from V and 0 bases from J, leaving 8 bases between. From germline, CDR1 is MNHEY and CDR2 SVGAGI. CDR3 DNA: TGTGCCAGCAGTTACGACGGCGATAGCAATCAGCCCCAGCATTTT. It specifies CASSYDGDSNQPQHF.

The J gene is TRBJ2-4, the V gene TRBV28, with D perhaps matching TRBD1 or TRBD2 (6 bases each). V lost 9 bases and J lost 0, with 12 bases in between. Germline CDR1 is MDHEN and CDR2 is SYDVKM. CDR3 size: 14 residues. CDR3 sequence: CASQEGGAKNIQYF. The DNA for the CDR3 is TGTGCCAGTCAGGAGGGGGGAGCCAAAAACATTCAGTACTTC.

As DNA, the CDR3 is TGCGCCAGCAGCTTGGAACAGGGGAGGTCCTCCTACGAGCAGTACTTC. Translation: CASSLEQGRSSYEQYF. The chain is built from TRBV5-1 and TRBJ2-7, with D possibly being TRBD1 (7 bases). With 0 bases removed from V and 0 bases from J, the gap between germline ends came to 13 bases. This CDR3 comprises 16 residues. CDR1 is SGHRS, CDR2 YFSETQ, per germline.